The 11 T cell receptor beta chains given below trace back to one sample, sequenced in a study of T cell responses to AZD1222 COVID-19 vaccine. Assay: immunoSEQ multiplex PCR; the TCRdb copy retains only in-frame clones and omits some. Of some 110,000 clones in the sample, 89% were seen once. Material: peripheral blood, obtained 28 days after the second AZD1222 dose. The receptors were sampled from an adult who received the AZD1222 COVID-19 vaccine.

CDR3: CASSPANTEAFF. CDR3 nucleotide sequence: TGTGCCAGCTCACCCGCGAACACTGAAGCTTTCTTT. The V gene is TRBV18, the J gene TRBJ1-1; no reliable D call. This CDR3 is 12 amino acids long. V was cut by 3 bases and J by 1 base, with 3 bases left in between. Per the germline V gene, CDR1 is KGHSH and CDR2 is LQKENI.

The rearrangement uses TRBV7-2 and TRBJ2-5, with D perhaps TRBD2 (6 bases). The CDR3 is made up of 14 amino acids. V was trimmed by 5 bases and J by 2 bases, leaving 12 bases between them. The germline V gene has CDR1 SGHTA and CDR2 FQGNSA. This CDR3 reads CASSISGYQETQYF. The CDR3 bases are TGTGCCAGCAGCATAAGCGGGTATCAAGAGACCCAGTACTTC.

The V and J genes are TRBV7-9 and TRBJ1-1; perhaps TRBD1 as D (5 bases). V was clipped by 2 bases and J by 8 bases, with 15 bases between them. Looked up from germline, CDR1 is SEHNR and CDR2 is FQNEAQ (reference sequence). The CDR3 totals 14 residues. The CDR3 coding sequence is TGTGCCAGCAGCTTATGGTCAGGGACCGGAGAAGCTTTCTTT. Translated: CASSLWSGTGEAFF.

The chain combines TRBV20-1 with TRBJ1-1; D is possibly TRBD1 (6 bases). V shed 4 bases and J shed 7 bases, with 7 bases lying between them. The CDR3 is 10 residues long. Per the germline V gene, CDR1 is DFQATT and CDR2 is SNEGSKA (reference sequence). CDR3 DNA: TGCAGTGCTATGGACAGTGAAGCTTTCTTT. Translated, it gives CSAMDSEAFF.

The chain carries TRBV7-7 and TRBJ1-4, with 7 bases that match TRBD1. The CDR3 runs 13 residues. Trimming removed 1 base from V and 7 bases from J; junction bases left unmatched: 0. Germline CDR1 and CDR2: SSHAT and FNYEAQ (reference sequence). The CDR3 sequence is CASSLGQGEKLFF. The CDR3 nucleotides read TGTGCCAGCAGCTTAGGACAGGGTGAAAAACTGTTTTTT.

This chain joins TRBV9 and TRBJ1-4, with D uncertain. Germline-derived CDR1 and CDR2 are SGDLS and YYNGEE. V lost 0 bases to trimming and J lost 5 bases, with 11 bases between them. This CDR3 is built from 15 residues. The CDR3 nucleotides read TGTGCCAGCAGCGTAGGTATGGCAGTAAATGAAAAACTGTTTTTT. Translation gives CASSVGMAVNEKLFF.

The rearrangement uses TRBV5-4 and TRBJ2-7; 9 bases are shared with TRBD1. Germline-derived CDR1 and CDR2 are SGHNT and YYREEE (reference sequence). The V gene end was trimmed by 4 bases and the J gene end by 4 bases; junction bases not matched to a gene: 9. The CDR3 spans 15 residues. CDR3 coding DNA: TGTGCCAGCAGCCATACCGGGACAGGGAATTACGAGCAGTACTTC. Amino acids: CASSHTGTGNYEQYF.

The chain links TRBV7-9 to TRBJ2-2; D not resolved. Trimming left V 1 base short and J 5 bases short, with 5 bases between. Germline values: CDR1 SEHNR, CDR2 FQNEAQ (reference sequence). The CDR3 runs 13 residues. The CDR3, as DNA: TGTGCCAGCAGCTTAGGGTGGACCGGGGAGCTGTTTTTT. Its protein is CASSLGWTGELFF. The entire variable domain, with the rest obtained from reference TRBV7-9 and TRBJ2-2, is as follows: DTGVSQNPRHKITKRGQNVTFRCDPISEHNRLYWYRQTLGQGPEFLTYFQNEAQLEKSRLLSDRFSAERPKGSFSTLEIQRTEQGDSAMYLCASSLGWTGELFFGEGSRLTVL.

The rearrangement uses TRBV19 and TRBJ2-3; D uncertain. The V and J ends lost 7 bases and 3 bases respectively, with 11 bases between them. The CDR3 has 13 residues. Germline CDR1 and CDR2: LNHDA and SQIVND (reference sequence). The CDR3 sequence is CASMGSWTDTQYF. As DNA, the CDR3 is TGTGCCAGTATGGGGTCGTGGACAGATACGCAGTATTTT.

With regard to this clone: One end of the junction varies from germline; a read error may be responsible. The chain joins TRBV28 to TRBJ2-3; 8 bases map to TRBD1. CDR1 and CDR2 from the germline V gene are MDHEN and SYDVKM. CDR3 size: 15 residues. The CDR3 sequence is CASSFPGQGTDTQYF. DNA for the CDR3: TGTGCTAGCAGTTTCCCGGGACAGGGCACAGATACGCAGTATTTT.

The chain links TRBV3-1 (or the pseudogene TRBV3-2) to TRBJ2-7; 9 bases are a match to TRBD1. The ends lost 2 bases at V and 6 bases at J; junction bases unmatched: 8. CDR3 size: 15 residues. Germline V gene lookup returns CDR1 LGHDT and CDR2 YNNKEL (reference sequence). CDR3 in amino acids: CASSQTGQGKGEQYF. DNA for the CDR3: TGTGCCAGCAGCCAAACCGGACAGGGGAAAGGCGAGCAGTACTTC.